This T cell receptor (beta chain) was recorded in a study of human T cells and chemical hapten exposure. The time point here: patch test 2, 6 weeks after DPC sensitization. Treatment reported: therapeutic diphenylcyclopropenone sensitization with weekly scalp DPC. This clonotype was found many times. TCRdb reprocessed the RACE reads with MiXCR, giving one entry per CDR3 protein. Of approximately 89,000 distinct CDR3 sequences listed, roughly 10% are singletons. This CDR3 spans 16 amino acids. Germline V lookup: CDR1 SGHRS, CDR2 YFSETQ. Trimming removed 8 bases from V and 6 bases from J; junction bases left unmatched: 13.

The rearrangement links TRBV5-1 to TRBJ1-4; 10 nucleotides agree with TRBD1. The sequence was obtained from a woman aged 25 to 45 with alopecia areata. Some clones in this sample may be carry-over from other donors' samples. The sample in question was whole blood, obtained in connection with sensitization to the hapten diphenylcyclopropenone (DPC). The CDR3 DNA follows: TGCGCCAGGACCCAGGACGACAGGGGGCTGGATGAAAAACTGTTTTTT. Translated, it gives CARTQDDRGLDEKLFF.